The 6 T cell receptor beta chains presented below share a single source sample, sequenced in a study of cytotoxic CD8 clonotypes in ibrutinib-treated CLL. Generated by immunoSEQ multiplex PCR, the TCRdb table keeps only in-frame clones and is missing some. The sample lists tens of thousands of clones, around half occurring once. This specimen was PBMCs, taken after 12 months of ibrutinib treatment. The origin of the receptors is a human donor with chronic lymphocytic leukemia.

The V call is TRBV7-2, the J call TRBJ2-3, with D unclear. The CDR3 totals 13 residues. Trimming pared 5 bases from V and 2 bases from J, leaving 8 bases between. Looked up from germline, CDR1 is SGHTA and CDR2 is FQGNSA. The DNA of the CDR3 is TGTGCCAGCAGCGCCCAGATCACAGATACGCAGTATTTT. Amino acid sequence: CASSAQITDTQYF.

The CDR3 is CASSPSSGANVLTF. CDR3 nucleotide sequence: TGTGCCAGCAGTCCAAGCTCTGGGGCCAACGTCCTGACTTTC. V is TRBV6-1 and J is TRBJ2-6; D not certain. CDR3 length equals 14 residues. The germline V gene encodes CDR1 MNHNS and CDR2 SASEGT. With 5 bases removed from V and 0 bases from J, the gap between germline ends came to 5 bases.

This clone was seen only a few times. The chain has TRBV5-6 and TRBJ2-7; 7 bases fit TRBD1. J lost 3 bases, V lost 0 bases, and 6 bases had no gene match. This CDR3 is 15 amino acids long. The V gene's germline CDR1 is SGHDT and CDR2 YYEEEE. The CDR3 DNA reads as TGTGCCAGCAGCTTGGCCGGGACAGCCCTCTACGAGCAGTACTTC. Translating gives CASSLAGTALYEQYF.

This clone was seen a few times. The chain couples TRBV7-8 to TRBJ2-7; D may be TRBD1 or TRBD2 (6 bases each). Trimming took 5 bases from V and 4 from J, leaving 15 bases between them. The germline V gene encodes CDR1 SGHVS and CDR2 FQNEAQ. This CDR3 spans 14 amino acids. This chain's CDR3 is CASSPSGAGYEQYF. The CDR3 coding sequence is TGTGCCAGCAGCCCTTCGGGGGCGGGGTACGAGCAGTACTTC.

The V and J genes are TRBV18 and TRBJ2-3; D gene ambiguous. V was cut by 3 bases and J by 3 bases, with 13 bases left in between. Per germline, CDR1 KGHSH and CDR2 LQKENI. This CDR3 has 15 amino acids. The CDR3 bases are TGTGCCAGCTCACCCCGGAATTTAATGACAGATACGCAGTATTTT. This codes for CASSPRNLMTDTQYF. The entire variable domain, with the rest obtained from reference TRBV18 and TRBJ2-3, is as follows: NAGVMQNPRHLVRRRGQEARLRCSPMKGHSHVYWYRQLPEEGLKFMVYLQKENIIDESGMPKERFSAEFPKEGPSILRIQQVVRGDSAAYFCASSPRNLMTDTQYFGPGTRLTVL.

The chain links TRBV13 to TRBJ2-6; the D gene is possibly TRBD1 (6 bases). The CDR3 spans 16 residues. The germline V gene has CDR1 PRHDT and CDR2 FYEKMQ (reference sequence). Trimming removed 4 bases from V and 1 base from J, with 11 bases in between. The CDR3 DNA is TGTGCCAGCAGCTCCGAAGGACAGTCTGGGGCCAACGTCCTGACTTTC. Its translation: CASSSEGQSGANVLTF.